This entry lists 17 T cell receptor beta chains sequenced from one sample in a study of early T cells in non-severe SARS-CoV-2 infection. TCRdb called the 5' RACE reads again in MiXCR, with one record for every CDR3 protein. The repertoire holds around 44,000 distinct CDR3 sequences, with approximately 7.6% as singletons. Material: whole blood. Source of these receptors: an adult who was a healthcare worker with PCR-confirmed SARS-CoV-2 infection or an uninfected control (not recorded which).

This clonotype has more than one count but fewer than ten. The rearrangement links TRBV7-2 to TRBJ1-2, with D possibly TRBD1 on 6 matching bases. There are 13 residues in the CDR3. Germline CDR1 SGHTA, CDR2 FQGNSA. V lost 1 base, J lost 4 bases, and 7 bases lay in between. CDR3 nucleotide sequence: TGTGCCAGCAGCTTAGACAGGGCCTATGGCTACACCTTC. Its translation: CASSLDRAYGYTF.

This clonotype was picked up a small number of times. The chain joins TRBV6-2 or TRBV6-3 to TRBJ2-1; 12 bases match TRBD2. Germline V gene data show CDR1 as MNHEY and CDR2 as SVGEGT. The CDR3 has 15 amino acids. V shed 3 bases, J shed 7 bases, and the junction held 4 bases outside the gene matches. The CDR3 reads CASSYLAGGQNEQFF. CDR3 in DNA: TGTGCCAGCAGTTATCTAGCGGGGGGGCAGAATGAGCAGTTCTTC.

The rearrangement uses TRBV6-5 and TRBJ1-1; 9 bases match TRBD1. The CDR3 is 14 amino acids. The germline gives CDR1 MNHEY, CDR2 SVGAGI. Germline trimming cut 2 bases from V and 5 bases from J; bases unmatched to any gene: 3. This CDR3 is CASSYGQGMTEAFF. CDR3 coding DNA: TGTGCCAGCAGTTACGGACAGGGGATGACTGAAGCTTTCTTT.

This clonotype was seen repeatedly, ten times or more. This sequence joins TRBV19 and TRBJ1-2, with 7 bases identical to TRBD1. From germline, CDR1 is LNHDA and CDR2 SQIVND (reference sequence). Trimming removed 6 bases from V and 2 bases from J; junction bases left unmatched: 6. The CDR3 is 14 residues long. The DNA for the CDR3 is TGTGCCAGTAGCGACAGGGTAAAAAACTATGGCTACACCTTC. Translated, it gives CASSDRVKNYGYTF.

This clonotype is medium-sized. This chain uses TRBV12-3 or TRBV12-4 with TRBJ1-1; 7 bases are shared with TRBD1. After removal of 4 bases from V and 1 base from J, the junction contained 6 bases not matched to a gene. The CDR3 totals 15 residues. The CDR3 region is CASSSTGRGNTEAFF. The DNA for the CDR3 is TGTGCCAGCAGTTCGACAGGGCGGGGGAACACTGAAGCTTTCTTT.

In this sample, this clonotype turned up many times. The rearrangement links TRBV20-1 to TRBJ2-5; 7 bases fit TRBD1. The CDR3 sequence is 13 residues long. Trimming took 6 bases from V and 6 from J; bases not matched to a gene: 10. Germline CDR1 is DFQATT and CDR2 is SNEGSKA (reference sequence). CDR3 in DNA: TGCAGTGCCAATTCCGACAGGGAAAAGACCCAGTACTTC. Its translation: CSANSDREKTQYF.

This sequence joins TRBV29-1 and TRBJ1-4, with a tentative D call TRBD1 (5 bases). The CDR3 is 15 amino acids. Trimming left V 4 bases short and J 6 bases short, with 18 bases between. Germline V CDR1 and CDR2: SQVTM, ANQGSEA. The CDR3 coding sequence is TGCAGCGTTGTATCAGGTCACCAGGGATATGAAAAACTGTTTTTT. Amino acids: CSVVSGHQGYEKLFF.

This clonotype was seen only a few times. This chain links TRBV7-9 with TRBJ1-2; D uncertain. There are 14 residues in the CDR3. The V gene lost 7 bases and the J gene lost 4 bases, with 16 bases spanning the gap. The germline gives CDR1 SEHNR, CDR2 FQNEAQ (reference sequence). The CDR3 loop is CASIDDDAFYGYTF. The CDR3 DNA follows: TGTGCCAGCATCGATGACGACGCTTTCTATGGCTACACCTTC.

In this sample, this clonotype turned up many times. The chain has TRBV20-1 and TRBJ2-1; TRBD2 is a possible D gene (6 bases). Germline CDR1 reads DFQATT; CDR2 reads SNEGSKA (reference sequence). CDR3 length: 11 residues. The V and J ends lost 2 bases and 13 bases respectively, with 12 bases between them. The DNA of the CDR3 is TGCAGTGCTAGACGGGAGTCCATACAGTTCTTC. It is translated as CSARRESIQFF.

This clonotype was seen a few times. V usage is TRBV2 and J usage is TRBJ1-1; D is unresolved. The ends were cut back, 6 bases at V and 3 bases at J, with 17 bases in the middle. Germline CDR1 is SNHLY and CDR2 is FYNNEI. This CDR3 is 15 amino acids long. The CDR3 nucleotides read TGTGCCAGCAGGCGTGACAAGACAAGAGACACTGAAGCTTTCTTT. Protein product: CASRRDKTRDTEAFF. Full variable domain (missing parts from reference TRBV2 and TRBJ1-1): EPEVTQTPSHQVTQMGQEVILRCVPISNHLYFYWYRQILGQKVEFLVSFYNNEISEKSEIFDDQFSVERPDGSNFTLKIRSTKLEDSAMYFCASRRDKTRDTEAFFGQGTRLTVV.

The table lists this clonotype with many counts. The chain links TRBV5-8 to TRBJ2-2; D call uncertain. The V end lost 0 bases, the J end lost 0 bases, and 15 bases lay between the germline ends. Germline CDR1 is SGHTS and CDR2 is YDEGEE. This CDR3 region has 18 residues. The CDR3 region has the DNA TGTGCCAGCAGCTTGGTTAGACGGCAACCCTCGAACACCGGGGAGCTGTTTTTT. It encodes CASSLVRRQPSNTGELFF. The full variable domain, in which reference TRBV5-8 and TRBJ2-2 provide the parts outside the CDR3, is EAGVTQSPTHLIKTRGQQATLRCSPISGHTSVYWYQQALGLGLQFLLWYDEGEERNRGNFPPRFSGRQFPNYSSELNVNALELEDSALYLCASSLVRRQPSNTGELFFGEGSRLTVL.

This clonotype was detected ten times or more. This chain connects TRBV24-1 to TRBJ2-2; 8 nucleotides agree with TRBD1. Germline V gives CDR1 KGHDR, CDR2 SFDVKD. V shed 3 bases, J shed 6 bases, and the junction held 8 bases outside the gene matches. The CDR3 extends over 16 amino acids. This chain's CDR3 is CATSDLGQGVAGELFF. The CDR3 bases are TGTGCCACCAGTGATCTCGGACAGGGCGTCGCCGGGGAGCTGTTTTTT.

The chain has TRBV12-3 or TRBV12-4 and TRBJ1-1, with unresolved D. The germline V and J ends were trimmed by 5 bases and 1 base, with 8 bases remaining between them. The CDR3 totals 13 residues. CDR3 nucleotide sequence: TGTGCCAGCAGTATCACACCGAACACTGAAGCTTTCTTT. Translated, it gives CASSITPNTEAFF.

This clonotype was seen repeatedly, ten times or more. The V gene is TRBV30, the J gene TRBJ1-1; TRBD1 matches at 7 bases. The CDR3 extends over 14 amino acids. Trimming took 1 base from V and 4 from J; bases not matched to a gene: 6. CDR1 and CDR2 from the germline V gene are GTSNPN and SVGIG (reference sequence). The CDR3 here is CAWSATTGSTEAFF. CDR3 nucleotides: TGTGCCTGGAGTGCAACGACAGGGAGCACTGAAGCTTTCTTT.

This chain connects TRBV20-1 to TRBJ1-3; D is undetermined. This CDR3 has 12 amino acids. The germline V gene has CDR1 DFQATT and CDR2 SNEGSKA (reference sequence). Trimming pared 8 bases from V and 2 bases from J, leaving 10 bases between. The CDR3, as DNA: TGCAGTACCATGGCCCCTGGAAACACCATATATTTT. Its protein is CSTMAPGNTIYF.

CDR3 in DNA: TGTGCCAGCAGCATTTTACGGGGGACCGCTGCGGAGACCCAGTACTTC. Encoded protein: CASSILRGTAAETQYF. The chain employs TRBV21-1 and TRBJ2-5; TRBD1, as called in the table, went unchecked against the DNA. TRBV21-1 is classified as a pseudogene. This CDR3 contains 16 residues.

The chain employs TRBV10-2 and TRBJ2-1, with D uncertain. CDR1 is WSHSY, CDR2 SAAADI, per germline. V was clipped by 0 bases and J by 2 bases, with 8 bases between them. This CDR3 is 15 amino acids long. CDR3 in amino acids: CASSESAAAYNEQFF. The CDR3 DNA reads as TGCGCCAGCAGTGAGTCTGCGGCGGCCTACAATGAGCAGTTCTTC.